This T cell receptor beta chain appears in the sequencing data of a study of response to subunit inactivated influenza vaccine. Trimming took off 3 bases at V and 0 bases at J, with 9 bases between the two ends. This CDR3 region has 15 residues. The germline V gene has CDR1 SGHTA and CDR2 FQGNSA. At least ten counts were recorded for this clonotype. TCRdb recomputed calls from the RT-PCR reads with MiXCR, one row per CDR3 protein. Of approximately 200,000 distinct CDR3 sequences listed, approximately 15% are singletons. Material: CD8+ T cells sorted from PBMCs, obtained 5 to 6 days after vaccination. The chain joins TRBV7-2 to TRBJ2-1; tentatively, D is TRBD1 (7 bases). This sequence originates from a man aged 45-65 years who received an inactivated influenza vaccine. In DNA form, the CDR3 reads TGTGCCAGCAGCTTCCAGGGGGGCTCCTACAATGAGCAGTTCTTC. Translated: CASSFQGGSYNEQFF.